This entry concerns a single T cell receptor (beta chain). It lacks a known antigen. The record has no base qualities; no much larger clone is one base away. Whole blood was collected in K2EDTA tubes by collaborating institutions according to the institutions' own protocols. For TCRbeta analysis, collaborators shipped samples in one of three forms: frozen whole blood, isolated PBMCs, or DNA extracted from either of those sample types. TCRbeta CDR3 regions were amplified from genomic DNA using the immunoSEQ Assay, a bias-controlled multiplex PCR. As for the authors' bioinformatics: Within the assay, amplification of reference gene primers was used to estimate how many nucleated cells each sample contained. Sequence reads were collapsed and filtered to measure the absolute abundance of every unique TCRbeta CDR3 rearrangement. For each sample, productive Simpson clonality was calculated as the square root of Simpson's diversity index across productive rearrangements. Entries here come from immuneACCESS through TCRdb and include only in-frame sequences with V and J called. Some clones fail to appear in such tables; in the studies checked, an unresolved V gene covers under half of the shortfall, and the cause of the remainder is unknown. D and trimming come from the DNA, and the V and J calls and clone size come from that table. This sample holds tens of thousands of clones; 89% were observed only once. Jointly, the top ten make up 13% to 15% of the sample.

The data belong to a study of blood T cell repertoires in COVID-19 (dated by TCRdb to 2019 to 2021). Background on the whole study: Samples covering the acute and convalescent phases of COVID-19 were provided by collaborators in the United States, Italy and Spain. The samples were drawn from the first 160 participants of the ongoing ImmuneRACE study and from under 1,500 subjects provided by 6 global collaborators. The material from the prospective study consisted of cDNA or gDNA derived from T cells, B-cell-depleted T cells, or PBMCs. A freely available public database, intended as a resource for researchers studying the immune response to SARS-CoV-2, is where the repertoires were released. Where available, HLA class I and class II types were obtained from metadata supplied by the sample provider rather than from assay-based typing. Subjects who had been exposed to COVID-19, were actively infected with it, or had recovered from it provided the deeply sampled blood TCRbeta repertoires that made up the dataset. Nearly every sample came with metadata listing a de-identified subject ID, COVID-19 status, age in years and sex. Broad study findings and their caveats: The quantity of clinical and demographic metadata differed by source and by participant and was supplied without curation.

CDR1 and CDR2, looked up from the germline V gene, are SGHRS and YFSETQ. After removal of 5 bases from V and 4 bases from J, the junction retains 9 bases not matched to a gene. The CDR3 has 16 amino acids, counting the end cysteine and phenylalanine. Only the CDR3 region is kept as DNA, spanning 48 bases read in frame from base 1. The sequence was obtained from an older woman with active COVID-19. The rearranged segments are TRBV5-1 and TRBJ2-1; TRBD2 fits 10 bases in the junction. The sample taken for sequencing was peripheral blood. The CDR3 reads as follows: CASRLNPSGGYNEQFF. The DNA sequence reads TGCGCCAGCAGGCTGAACCCTAGCGGGGGTTACAATGAGCAGTTCTTC.